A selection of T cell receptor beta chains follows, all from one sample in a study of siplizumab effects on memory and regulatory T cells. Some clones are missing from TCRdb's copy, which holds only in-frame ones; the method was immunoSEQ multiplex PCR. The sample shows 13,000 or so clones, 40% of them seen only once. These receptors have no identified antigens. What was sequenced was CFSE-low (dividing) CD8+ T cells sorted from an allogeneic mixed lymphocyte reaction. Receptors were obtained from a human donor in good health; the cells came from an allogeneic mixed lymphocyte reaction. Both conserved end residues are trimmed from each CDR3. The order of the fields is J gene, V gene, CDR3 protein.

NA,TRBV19,ATSRDNYEQY
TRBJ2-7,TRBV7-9,ASSPTGWSGHGSLEQY
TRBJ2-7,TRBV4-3,ASSPGGGYEQY
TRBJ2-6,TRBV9,ASRGLPSGANVLT
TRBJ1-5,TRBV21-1,ASSKALKRVHNQPQH
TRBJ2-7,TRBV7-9,ASTSSQKGYEQY
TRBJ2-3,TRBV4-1,ASTQGTVPDTQY
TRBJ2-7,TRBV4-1,ASSQAGTGVSEQY
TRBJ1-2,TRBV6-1,ASSLGTEIYGYT
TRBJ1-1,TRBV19,ASLTGNTEAF
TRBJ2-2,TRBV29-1,SVVGDTGELF
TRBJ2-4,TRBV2,ASSEGVKKNIQY
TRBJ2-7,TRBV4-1,ASSQLGTAGGAGYEQY
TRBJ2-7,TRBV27,ASSLGTGGGEQY
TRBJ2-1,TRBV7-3,ASSLAGMGEQF
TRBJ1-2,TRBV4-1,ASSQEYFGRYGYT
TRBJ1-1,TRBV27,ASSWGGNTEAF
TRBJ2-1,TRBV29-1,SVEVDNYNEQF
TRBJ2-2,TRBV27,ASSLFLGDTGELF
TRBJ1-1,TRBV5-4,ASSFGQGSTEAF
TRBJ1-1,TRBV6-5,ASSEYSRPEAF
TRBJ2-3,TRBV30,AWTLGTRGTDTQY
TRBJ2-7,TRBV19,ASSIGWGDRYEQY
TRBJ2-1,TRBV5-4,ASSLAKGAYEQF
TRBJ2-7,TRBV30,AWSFGYEQY
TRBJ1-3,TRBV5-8,ASSRGDTIY
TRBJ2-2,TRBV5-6,ASSLAGEHYGELF
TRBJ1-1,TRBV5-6,ASSTGPNTEAF
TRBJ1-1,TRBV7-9,ASSGQAMNTEAF
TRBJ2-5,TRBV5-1,ASSYGTGQETQY
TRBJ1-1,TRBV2,ASSEASGWAGGFAEAF
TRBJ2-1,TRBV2,ASSEGLDEQF
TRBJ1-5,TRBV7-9,ASSLGQGAGVQPQH
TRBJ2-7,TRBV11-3,ASSSVLGHEQY
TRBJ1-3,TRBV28,ASSLGLSSGNTIY
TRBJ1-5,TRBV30,AWSLGQGHQPQH
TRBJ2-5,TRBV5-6,ASSPGGGETQY
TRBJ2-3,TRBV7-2,ASSLEASGDSTDTQY
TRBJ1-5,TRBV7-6,ASSVSESYSNQPQH
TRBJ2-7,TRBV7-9,ASSYRDSSYEQY
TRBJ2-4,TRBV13,ASSLGWGPKNIQY
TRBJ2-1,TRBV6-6,ASSYSGQNNEQF
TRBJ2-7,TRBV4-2,ASSQVGSGSYEQY
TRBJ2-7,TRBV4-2,ASSQESVVSSYEQY
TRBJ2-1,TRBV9,ASSASGVSYNEQF
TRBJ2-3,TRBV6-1,ASSDGLAGVWGDTQY
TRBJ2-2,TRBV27,ASSLSRTGGPNTGELF
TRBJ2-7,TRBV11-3,ASSLGPTYEQY
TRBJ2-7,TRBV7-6,ASSLGQGREQY
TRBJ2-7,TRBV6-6,ASSYMVRREEY
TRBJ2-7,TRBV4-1,ASSQVTVAGATYEQY
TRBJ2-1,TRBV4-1,ASSQVAGQGAHEQF
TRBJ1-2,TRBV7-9,ASSFGQGAGHYGYT
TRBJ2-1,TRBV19,ASSITGQGNEQF
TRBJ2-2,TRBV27,ASSTSTGAIHYTGELF